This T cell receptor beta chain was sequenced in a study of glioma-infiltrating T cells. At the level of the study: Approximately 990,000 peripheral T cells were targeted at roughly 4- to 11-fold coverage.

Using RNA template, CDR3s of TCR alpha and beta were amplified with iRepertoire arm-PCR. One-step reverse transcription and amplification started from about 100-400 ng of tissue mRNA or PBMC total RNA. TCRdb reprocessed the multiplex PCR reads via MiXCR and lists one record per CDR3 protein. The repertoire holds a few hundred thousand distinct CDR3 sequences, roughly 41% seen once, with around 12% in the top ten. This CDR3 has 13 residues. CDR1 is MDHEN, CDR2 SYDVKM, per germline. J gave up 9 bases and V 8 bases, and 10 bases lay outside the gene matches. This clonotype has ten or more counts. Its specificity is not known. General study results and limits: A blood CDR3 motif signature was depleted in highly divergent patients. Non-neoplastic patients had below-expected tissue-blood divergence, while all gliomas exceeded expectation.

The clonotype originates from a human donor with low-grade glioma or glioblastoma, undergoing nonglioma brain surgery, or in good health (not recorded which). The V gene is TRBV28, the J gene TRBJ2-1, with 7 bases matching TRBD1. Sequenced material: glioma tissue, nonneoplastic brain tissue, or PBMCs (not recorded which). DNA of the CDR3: TGTGCCAGCGCCATATCAGGGGGAACTGAGCAGTTCTTC. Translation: CASAISGGTEQFF. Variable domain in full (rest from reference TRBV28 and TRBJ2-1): DVKVTQSSRYLVKRTGEKVFLECVQDMDHENMFWYRQDPGLGLRLIYFSYDVKMKEKGDIPEGYSVSREKKERFSLILESASTNQTSMYLCASAISGGTEQFFGPGTRLTVL.